Sequencing of this T cell receptor (beta chain) was carried out in a study of shared clonotypes between healthy human individuals. This clone was seen a single time. The CDR3 runs to 15 residues. CDR1 and CDR2 from the germline V gene are SGHTA and FQGNSA. Trimming removed 7 bases at V and 1 base at J, with 17 bases between. The repertoire was sequenced with immunoSEQ multiplex PCR; TCRdb's copy has only in-frame clones and lacks some. The table includes approximately 980,000 clones, around three quarters detected once. The clonotype was recovered from a man aged 18 to 29 in good health. The genes are TRBV7-2 and TRBJ2-7; D not resolved. Sequenced: memory CD4+ T cells sorted from blood. Subset given: CD45RA-negative fraction. Here the CDR3 DNA reads TGTGCCAGCACCCCTCACTCTTCATCGTCCTACGAGCAGTACTTC. Translation gives CASTPHSSSSYEQYF.